Listed here are 23 T cell receptor beta chains from one sample, sequenced in a study of shared clonotypes between healthy human individuals. Clones were sequenced by immunoSEQ multiplex PCR, and TCRdb holds only the in-frame ones, with some missing. The sample includes about 300,000 clones, around 72% of them seen just once. Material: memory CD4+ T cells sorted from blood. Sample subset: CD45RA-negative fraction. The receptors were gathered from a man aged 30-40 years in good health.

This clone appeared a single time. Other DNA sequences within the sample encode an identical CDR3. V gene TRBV7-9 combines with J gene TRBJ1-4; D is unclear. This CDR3 is 13 amino acids long. Trimming cost V 1 base and J 7 bases, with 7 bases left between them. Germline-derived CDR1 and CDR2 are SEHNR and FQNEAQ (reference sequence). As DNA, the CDR3 is TGTGCCAGCAGCTTAGGTACCGGTGAAAAACTGTTTTTT. This codes for CASSLGTGEKLFF.

The chain joins TRBV28 to TRBJ2-3, with no clear D. Germline lookup yields CDR1 MDHEN and CDR2 SYDVKM. V was pared by 1 base and J by 5 bases, with 7 bases between. This CDR3 has 13 amino acids. The CDR3 nucleotides read TGTGCCAGCAGTTTATTAGCAGGAGATACGCAGTATTTT. Its protein product is CASSLLAGDTQYF.

The chain is built from TRBV11-2 and TRBJ2-7; TRBD2 aligns across 11 bases. The V gene's germline CDR1 is SGHAT and CDR2 FQNNGV. CDR3 size: 16 residues. V was clipped by 2 bases and J by 2 bases; unmatched bases: 5. In nucleotides, the CDR3 is TGTGCCAGCAGCTTAAGGGCGGGACTAGCGGCCTACGAGCAGTACTTC. Protein: CASSLRAGLAAYEQYF.

The chain links TRBV6-1 to TRBJ2-7, with D perhaps TRBD1 (6 bases). The CDR3 spans 15 residues. V was clipped by 0 bases and J by 7 bases, with 16 bases between them. From germline, CDR1 is MNHNS and CDR2 SASEGT. CDR3 region: CASSEANRVLWEQYF. The CDR3 DNA reads TGTGCCAGCAGTGAAGCCAACAGGGTGTTATGGGAGCAGTACTTC.

This chain uses TRBV6-1 with TRBJ2-2; D not certain. The CDR3 loop spans 12 amino acids. Per the germline V gene, CDR1 is MNHNS and CDR2 is SASEGT. V was cut by 2 bases and J by 6 bases, with 4 bases left in between. The CDR3 region has the DNA TGTGCCAGCAGTGAAATACCCGGGGAGCTGTTTTTT. This gives the protein CASSEIPGELFF.

The chain links TRBV5-4 to TRBJ1-6; D unresolved. The CDR3 length is 16 residues. Germline lookup yields CDR1 SGHNT and CDR2 YYREEE (reference sequence). The V end lost 4 bases, the J end lost 4 bases, and 15 bases lay between the germline ends. The CDR3 sequence is CASSTGEKGYNSPLHF. The CDR3 coding sequence is TGTGCCAGCAGCACCGGCGAAAAGGGATATAATTCACCCCTCCACTTT.

In its sample, this clone was seen many times. Other DNA sequences in this sample translate to the same CDR3. J is TRBJ2-1 and V is TRBV11-2; D gene uncertain. Germline CDR1 SGHAT, CDR2 FQNNGV. There are 13 residues in the CDR3. The germline V and J ends were trimmed by 1 base and 6 bases, with 7 bases remaining between them. The CDR3: CASSLARLNEQFF. The CDR3 nucleotides are TGTGCCAGCAGCTTAGCGCGGCTCAATGAGCAGTTCTTC.

The V and J genes are TRBV14 and TRBJ2-7; D remains ambiguous. The germline V gene has CDR1 SGHDN and CDR2 FVKESK. CDR3 length equals 11 residues. The ends were cut back, 3 bases at V and 7 bases at J, with 7 bases in the middle. This CDR3 is CASSQVGEQYF. DNA of the CDR3: TGTGCCAGCAGCCAGGTGGGGGAGCAGTACTTC.

The V call is TRBV5-6, the J call TRBJ2-5; weak D call: TRBD1 (6 bases). Trimming cost V 5 bases and J 6 bases, with 14 bases left between them. The CDR3 covers 13 residues. In germline, CDR1 is SGHDT, CDR2 YYEEEE. The DNA of the CDR3 is TGTGCCAGCAGTTACAGGGTAGGGCAGACCCAGTACTTC. Its translation: CASSYRVGQTQYF.

J is TRBJ2-7 and V is TRBV5-1; either TRBD1 or TRBD2 may supply D (5 bases each). The germline V gene has CDR1 SGHRS and CDR2 YFSETQ. This CDR3 comprises 14 residues. The V end lost 4 bases, the J end lost 3 bases, and 14 bases lay between the germline ends. The CDR3 bases are TGCGCCAGCAGCCCGGAACCGGGGCTCTACGAGCAGTACTTC. Translated, it gives CASSPEPGLYEQYF.

Sample share makes this clone medium-sized. CDR3 coding DNA: TGCGCCAGCAGTGAGCCGCGCGGTGGTCAAAAACTGTTTTTT. Translation: CASSEPRGGQKLFF. The chain uses TRBV10-1 and TRBJ1-4; D unresolved. Germline V gene lookup returns CDR1 WNHNN and CDR2 SYGVQD (reference sequence). The CDR3 is made up of 14 amino acids. V gave up 2 bases and J gave up 9 bases, with 13 bases separating them.

CDR3 sequence (DNA): TGTGCCAGCAGCTTAGCTAGCGGGCAGTTCTTC. This sequence encodes CASSLASGQFF. V is TRBV7-8 and J is TRBJ2-1; a weak D match, TRBD2 (6 bases). Trimming shortened V by 0 bases and J by 12 bases, and 6 bases separated the two germline ends. Germline V gives CDR1 SGHVS, CDR2 FQNEAQ. This CDR3 region has 11 residues.

The rearrangement uses TRBV6-1 and TRBJ1-5; 7 bases line up with TRBD1. Germline lookup yields CDR1 MNHNS and CDR2 SASEGT. V shed 6 bases, J shed 6 bases, and the junction held 11 bases outside the gene matches. The CDR3 runs to 15 residues. The CDR3 nucleotides are TGTGCCAGCAGGGCAGACAGGGTGGGTTCTCAGCCCCAGCATTTT. Amino acid sequence: CASRADRVGSQPQHF.

In its sample, this clone was seen many times. The V call is TRBV10-3, the J call TRBJ2-1, with D tentatively TRBD1 (7 bases). Trimming left V 3 bases short and J 4 bases short, with 13 bases between. The germline CDR1 and CDR2 sequences are ENHRY and SYGVKD. The CDR3 runs 15 residues. The CDR3 region has the DNA TGTGCCATCAGTGATGGAGGGGGCGTATACAATGAGCAGTTCTTC. This translates into CAISDGGGVYNEQFF.

This clone was counted many times. The rearrangement joins TRBV4-3 to TRBJ1-2; D unresolved. The CDR3 is made up of 13 amino acids. V lost 0 bases to trimming and J lost 8 bases, with 10 bases between them. Germline loops: CDR1 LGHNA, CDR2 YSLEER. The CDR3 bases are TGCGCCAGCAGCCAAGATTTGGTCGGCGGCTACACCTTC. Translated: CASSQDLVGGYTF.

The rearrangement links TRBV2 to TRBJ2-5, with unresolved D. Germline V lookup: CDR1 SNHLY, CDR2 FYNNEI. The CDR3 extends over 11 amino acids. V lost 5 bases and J 5 bases, leaving 6 bases between the germline ends. CDR3 region: CASSLVETQYF. The CDR3 bases are TGTGCCAGCAGTTTAGTGGAGACCCAGTACTTC. Combining the CDR3 with reference TRBV2 and TRBJ2-5 gives the whole variable domain EPEVTQTPSHQVTQMGQEVILRCVPISNHLYFYWYRQILGQKVEFLVSFYNNEISEKSEIFDDQFSVERPDGSNFTLKIRSTKLEDSAMYFCASSLVETQYFGPGTRLLVL.

The chain has TRBV7-9 and TRBJ2-7; 8 nucleotides match TRBD2. Germline CDR1 is SEHNR and CDR2 is FQNEAQ (reference sequence). The V and J ends lost 4 bases and 4 bases, in that order; junction bases with no gene match: 9. The CDR3 is 15 residues long. The CDR3 nucleotides are TGTGCCAGCAGCTATGACGGGGGGGCTCAGTACGAGCAGTACTTC. Its translation is CASSYDGGAQYEQYF.

The V call is TRBV9, the J call TRBJ2-7; possible D gene TRBD2, 6 bases. CDR1 and CDR2 from the germline V gene are SGDLS and YYNGEE. This CDR3 region has 14 residues. V was trimmed by 3 bases and J by 0 bases, leaving 10 bases between them. The CDR3 DNA reads TGTGCCAGCAGCGCCGGACTAAACTCCTACGAGCAGTACTTC. This sequence encodes CASSAGLNSYEQYF.

The CDR3 DNA is TGTGCCTGCGTCCCTCAGGGAGACGAGCAGTACTTC. Residues: CACVPQGDEQYF. The chain couples TRBV30 to TRBJ2-7; the D gene could be TRBD1 or TRBD2 (5 bases each). V was clipped by 6 bases and J by 5 bases, with 14 bases between them. CDR1 is GTSNPN, CDR2 SVGIG, per germline (reference sequence). There are 12 residues in the CDR3.

This chain uses TRBV19 with TRBJ1-5; no clear D. The CDR3 totals 17 residues. The V and J ends lost 5 bases and 0 bases respectively, with 17 bases between them. The germline gives CDR1 LNHDA, CDR2 SQIVND (reference sequence). As DNA, the CDR3 is TGTGCCAGTAGTGCCCCGACAACGGTTTATAGCAATCAGCCCCAGCATTTT. Encoded protein: CASSAPTTVYSNQPQHF.

This clone was seen just once. V gene TRBV29-1 combines with J gene TRBJ2-5; D remains ambiguous. Germline V lookup: CDR1 SQVTM, CDR2 ANQGSEA. The CDR3 extends over 13 amino acids. With 2 bases removed from V and 1 base from J, the gap between germline ends came to 8 bases. In DNA, the CDR3 is TGCAGCGTTGAATCCGTACCCCAAGAGACCCAGTACTTC. It specifies CSVESVPQETQYF.

This clone was detected only once. The chain combines TRBV4-2 with TRBJ2-1; D call uncertain. The CDR3 runs to 13 residues. Trimming removed 0 bases at V and 3 bases at J, with 3 bases between. Per the germline V gene, CDR1 is LGHNA and CDR2 is YNFKEQ. The CDR3 region has the DNA TGTGCCAGCAGCCAAGATATCTACAATGAGCAGTTCTTC. This sequence encodes CASSQDIYNEQFF.

The rearrangement joins TRBV11-2 to TRBJ1-4; 7 nucleotides agree with TRBD1. Germline-derived CDR1 and CDR2 are SGHAT and FQNNGV. The CDR3 spans 14 residues. V shed 4 bases, J shed 8 bases, and the junction held 7 bases outside the gene matches. In DNA, the CDR3 is TGTGCCAGCAGCTCGGGACAGCGTCTCGAAAAACTGTTTTTT. As protein: CASSSGQRLEKLFF. Full variable domain (rest looked up from reference TRBV11-2 and TRBJ1-4): EAGVAQSPRYKIIEKRQSVAFWCNPISGHATLYWYQQILGQGPKLLIQFQNNGVVDDSQLPKDRFSAERLKGVDSTLKIQPAKLEDSAVYLCASSSGQRLEKLFFGSGTQLSVL.